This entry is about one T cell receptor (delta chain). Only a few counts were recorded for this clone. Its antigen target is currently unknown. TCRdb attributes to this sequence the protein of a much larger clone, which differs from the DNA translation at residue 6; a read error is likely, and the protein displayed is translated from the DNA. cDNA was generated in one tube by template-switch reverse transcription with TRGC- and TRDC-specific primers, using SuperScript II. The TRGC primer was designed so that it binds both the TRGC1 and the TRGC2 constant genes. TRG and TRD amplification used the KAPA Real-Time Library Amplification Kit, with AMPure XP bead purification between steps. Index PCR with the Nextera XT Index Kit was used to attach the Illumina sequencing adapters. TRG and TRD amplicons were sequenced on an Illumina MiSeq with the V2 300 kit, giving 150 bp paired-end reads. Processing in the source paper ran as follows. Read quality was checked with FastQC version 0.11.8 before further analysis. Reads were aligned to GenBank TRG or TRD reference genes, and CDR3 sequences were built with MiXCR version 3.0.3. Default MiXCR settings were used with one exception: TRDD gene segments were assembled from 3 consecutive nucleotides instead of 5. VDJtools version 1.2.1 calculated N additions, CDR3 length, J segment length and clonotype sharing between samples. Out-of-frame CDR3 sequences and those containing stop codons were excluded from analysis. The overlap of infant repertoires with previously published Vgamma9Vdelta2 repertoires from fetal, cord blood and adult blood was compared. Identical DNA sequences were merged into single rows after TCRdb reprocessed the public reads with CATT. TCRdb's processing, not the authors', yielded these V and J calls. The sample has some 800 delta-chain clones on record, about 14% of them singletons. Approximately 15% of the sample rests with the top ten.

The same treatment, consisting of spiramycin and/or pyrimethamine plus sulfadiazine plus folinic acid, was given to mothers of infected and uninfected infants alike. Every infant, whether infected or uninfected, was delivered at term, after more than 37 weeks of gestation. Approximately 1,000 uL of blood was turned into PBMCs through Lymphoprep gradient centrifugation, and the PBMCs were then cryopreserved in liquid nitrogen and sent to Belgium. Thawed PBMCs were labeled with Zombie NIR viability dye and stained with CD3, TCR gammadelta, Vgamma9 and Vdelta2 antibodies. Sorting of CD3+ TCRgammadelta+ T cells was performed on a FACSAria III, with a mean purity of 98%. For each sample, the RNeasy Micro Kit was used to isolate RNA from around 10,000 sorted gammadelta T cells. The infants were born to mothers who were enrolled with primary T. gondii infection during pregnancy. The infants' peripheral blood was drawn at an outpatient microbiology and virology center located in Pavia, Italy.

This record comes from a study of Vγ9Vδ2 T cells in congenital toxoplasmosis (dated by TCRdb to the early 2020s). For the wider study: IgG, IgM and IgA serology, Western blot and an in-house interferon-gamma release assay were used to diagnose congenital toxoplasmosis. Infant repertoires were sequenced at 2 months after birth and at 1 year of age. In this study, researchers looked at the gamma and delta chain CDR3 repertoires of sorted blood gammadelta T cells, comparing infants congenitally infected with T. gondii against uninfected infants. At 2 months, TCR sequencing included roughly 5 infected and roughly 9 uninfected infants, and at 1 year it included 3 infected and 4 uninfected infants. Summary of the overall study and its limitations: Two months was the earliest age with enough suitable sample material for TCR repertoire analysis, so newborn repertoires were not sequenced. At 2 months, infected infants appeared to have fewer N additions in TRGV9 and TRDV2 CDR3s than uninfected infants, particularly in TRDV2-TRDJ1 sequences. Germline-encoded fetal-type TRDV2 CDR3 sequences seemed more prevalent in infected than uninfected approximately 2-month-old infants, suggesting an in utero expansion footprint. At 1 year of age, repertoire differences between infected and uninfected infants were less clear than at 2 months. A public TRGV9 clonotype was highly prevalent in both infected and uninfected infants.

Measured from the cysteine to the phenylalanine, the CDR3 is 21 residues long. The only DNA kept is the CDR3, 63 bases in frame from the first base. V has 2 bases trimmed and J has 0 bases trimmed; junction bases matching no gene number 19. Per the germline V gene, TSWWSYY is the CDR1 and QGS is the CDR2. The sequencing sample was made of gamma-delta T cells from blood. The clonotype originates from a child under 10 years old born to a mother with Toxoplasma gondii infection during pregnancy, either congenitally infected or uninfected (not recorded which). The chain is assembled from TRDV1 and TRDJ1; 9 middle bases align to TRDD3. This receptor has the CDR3 CALGEAASKRTGGMYTDKLIF. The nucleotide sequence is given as TGTGCTCTTGGGGAAGCGGCGTCGAAGCGTACTGGGGGAATGTACACCGATAAACTCATCTTT.